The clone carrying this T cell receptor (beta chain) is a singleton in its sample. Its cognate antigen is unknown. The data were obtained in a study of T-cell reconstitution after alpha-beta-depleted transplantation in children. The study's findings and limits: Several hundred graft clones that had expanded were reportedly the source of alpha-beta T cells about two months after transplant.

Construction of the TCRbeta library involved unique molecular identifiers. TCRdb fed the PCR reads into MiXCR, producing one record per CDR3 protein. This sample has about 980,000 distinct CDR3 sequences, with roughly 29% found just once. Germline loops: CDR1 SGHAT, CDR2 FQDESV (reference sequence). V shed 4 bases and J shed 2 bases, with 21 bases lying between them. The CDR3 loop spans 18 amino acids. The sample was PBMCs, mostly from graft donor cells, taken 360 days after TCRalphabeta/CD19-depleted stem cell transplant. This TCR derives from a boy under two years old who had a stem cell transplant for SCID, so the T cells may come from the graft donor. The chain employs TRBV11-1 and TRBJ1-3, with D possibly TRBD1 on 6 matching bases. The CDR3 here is CASSSQLGQTQTGNTIYF. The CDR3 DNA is TGTGCCAGCAGCTCTCAACTCGGACAGACCCAGACTGGAAACACCATATATTTT.